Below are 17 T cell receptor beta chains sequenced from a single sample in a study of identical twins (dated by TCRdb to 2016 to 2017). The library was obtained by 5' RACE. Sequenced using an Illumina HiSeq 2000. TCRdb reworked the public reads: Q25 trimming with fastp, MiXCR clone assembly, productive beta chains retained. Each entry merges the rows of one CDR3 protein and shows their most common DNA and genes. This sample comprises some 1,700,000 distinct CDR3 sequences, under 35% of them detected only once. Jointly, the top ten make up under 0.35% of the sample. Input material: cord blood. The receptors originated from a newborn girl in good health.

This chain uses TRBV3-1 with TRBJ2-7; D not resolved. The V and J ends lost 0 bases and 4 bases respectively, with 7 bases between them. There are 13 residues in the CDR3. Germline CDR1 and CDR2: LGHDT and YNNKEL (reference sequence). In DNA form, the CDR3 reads TGTGCCAGCAGCCAAGAAGGCCAATACGAGCAGTACTTC. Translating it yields CASSQEGQYEQYF.

This CDR3 reads CASSLGAGANTF. CDR3 coding DNA: TGCGCCAGCAGCTTGGGGGCAGGGGCGAACACCTTC. The V and J genes are TRBV5-1 and TRBJ1-2, with TRBD1 as a possible D gene (6 bases). Germline CDR1 SGHRS, CDR2 YFSETQ. The V end lost 0 bases, the J end lost 12 bases, and 12 bases lay between the germline ends. The length of the CDR3 is 12 residues.

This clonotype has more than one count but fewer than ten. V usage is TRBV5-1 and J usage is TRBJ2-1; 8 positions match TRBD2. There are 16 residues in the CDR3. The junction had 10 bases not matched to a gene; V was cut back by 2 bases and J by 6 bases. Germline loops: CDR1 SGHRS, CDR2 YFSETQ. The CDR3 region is CASSFAGPGTSNEQFF. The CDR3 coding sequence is TGCGCCAGCAGCTTCGCGGGGCCCGGGACTAGCAATGAGCAGTTCTTC.

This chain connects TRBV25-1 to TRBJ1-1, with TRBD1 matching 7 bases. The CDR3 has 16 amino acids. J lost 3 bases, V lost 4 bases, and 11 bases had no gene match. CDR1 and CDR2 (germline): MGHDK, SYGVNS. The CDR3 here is CASSVRSRGEDTEAFF. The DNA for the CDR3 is TGTGCCAGCAGTGTTCGGTCCAGGGGGGAGGACACTGAAGCTTTCTTT. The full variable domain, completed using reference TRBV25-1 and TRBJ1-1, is EADIYQTPRYLVIGTGKKITLECSQTMGHDKMYWYQQDPGMELHLIHYSYGVNSTEKGDLSSESTVSRIRTEHFPLTLESARPSHTSQYLCASSVRSRGEDTEAFFGQGTRLTVV.

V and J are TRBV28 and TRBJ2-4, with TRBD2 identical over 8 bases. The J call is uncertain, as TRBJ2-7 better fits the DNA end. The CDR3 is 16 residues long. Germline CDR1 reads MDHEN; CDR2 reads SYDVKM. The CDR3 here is CASSFRRGRFAYEQYF. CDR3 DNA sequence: TGTGCCAGCAGTTTCCGACGCGGGAGGTTTGCCTACGAGCAGTACTTC.

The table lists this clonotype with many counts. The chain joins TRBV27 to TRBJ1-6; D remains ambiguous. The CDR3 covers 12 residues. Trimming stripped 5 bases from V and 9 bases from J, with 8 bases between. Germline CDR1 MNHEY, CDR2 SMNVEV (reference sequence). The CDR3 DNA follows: TGTGCCAGCAGTCTTGTTGCTTCACCCCTCCACTTT. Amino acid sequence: CASSLVASPLHF.

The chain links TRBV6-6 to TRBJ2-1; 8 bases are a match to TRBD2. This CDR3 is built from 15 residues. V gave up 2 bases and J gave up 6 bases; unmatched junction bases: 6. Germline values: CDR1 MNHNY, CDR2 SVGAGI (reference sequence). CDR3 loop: CASSYRAGGSNEQFF. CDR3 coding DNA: TGTGCCAGCAGTTACAGGGCGGGGGGAAGCAATGAGCAGTTCTTC.

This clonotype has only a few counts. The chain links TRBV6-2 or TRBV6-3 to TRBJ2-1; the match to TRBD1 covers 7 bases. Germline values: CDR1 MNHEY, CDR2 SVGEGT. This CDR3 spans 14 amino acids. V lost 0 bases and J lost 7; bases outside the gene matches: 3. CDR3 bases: TGTGCCAGCAGTTACTCGAGGGGGCGAAATGAGCAGTTCTTC. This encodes CASSYSRGRNEQFF.

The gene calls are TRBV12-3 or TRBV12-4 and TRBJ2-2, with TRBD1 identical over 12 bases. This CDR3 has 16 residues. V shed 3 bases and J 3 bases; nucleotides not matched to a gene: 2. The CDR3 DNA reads TGTGCCAGCAGTTTTCGGGACAGGGGGCACACCGGGGAGCTGTTTTTT. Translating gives CASSFRDRGHTGELFF.

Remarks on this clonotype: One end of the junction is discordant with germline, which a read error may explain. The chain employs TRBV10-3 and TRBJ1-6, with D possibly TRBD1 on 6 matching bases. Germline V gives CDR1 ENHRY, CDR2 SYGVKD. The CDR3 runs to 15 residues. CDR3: CAIRASTGWNSPPHF. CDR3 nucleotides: TGTGCCATCAGAGCATCTACAGGGTGGAACTCACCCCCCCACTTT.

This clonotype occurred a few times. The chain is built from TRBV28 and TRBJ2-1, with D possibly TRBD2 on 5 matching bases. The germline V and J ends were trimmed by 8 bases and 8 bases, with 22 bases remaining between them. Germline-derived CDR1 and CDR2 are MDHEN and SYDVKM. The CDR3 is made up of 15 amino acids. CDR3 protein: CASHPSRLGSDEQFF. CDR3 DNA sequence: TGTGCCAGCCATCCGTCACGACTGGGGAGCGATGAGCAGTTCTTC.

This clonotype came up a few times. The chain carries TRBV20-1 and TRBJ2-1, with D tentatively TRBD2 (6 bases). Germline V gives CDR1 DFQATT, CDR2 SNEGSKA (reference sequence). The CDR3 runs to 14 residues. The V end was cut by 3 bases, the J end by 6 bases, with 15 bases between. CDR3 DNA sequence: TGCAGTGCTAGGGTATCGGGACTTCCCAATGAGCAGTTCTTC. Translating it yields CSARVSGLPNEQFF.

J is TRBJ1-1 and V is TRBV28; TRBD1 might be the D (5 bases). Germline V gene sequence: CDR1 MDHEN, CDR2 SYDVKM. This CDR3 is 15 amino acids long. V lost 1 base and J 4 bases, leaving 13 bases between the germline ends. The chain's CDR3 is CASSLFRRGTTEAFF. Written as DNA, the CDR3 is TGTGCCAGCAGTTTATTTCGGCGGGGGACCACTGAAGCTTTCTTT. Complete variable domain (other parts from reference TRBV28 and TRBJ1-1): DVKVTQSSRYLVKRTGEKVFLECVQDMDHENMFWYRQDPGLGLRLIYFSYDVKMKEKGDIPEGYSVSREKKERFSLILESASTNQTSMYLCASSLFRRGTTEAFFGQGTRLTVV.

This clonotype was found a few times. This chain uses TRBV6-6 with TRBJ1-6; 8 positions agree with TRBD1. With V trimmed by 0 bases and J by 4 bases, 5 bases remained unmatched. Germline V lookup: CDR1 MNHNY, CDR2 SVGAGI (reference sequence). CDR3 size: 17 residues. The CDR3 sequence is CASSYSPGTGYNSPLHF. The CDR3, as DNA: TGTGCCAGCAGTTACTCGCCAGGGACAGGATATAATTCACCCCTCCACTTT.

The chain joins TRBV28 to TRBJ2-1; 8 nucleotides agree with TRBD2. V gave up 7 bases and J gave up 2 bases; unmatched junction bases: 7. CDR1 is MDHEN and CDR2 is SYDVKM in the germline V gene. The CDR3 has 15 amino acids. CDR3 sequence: CASTTGGPPYNEQFF. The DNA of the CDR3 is TGTGCCAGCACCACGGGGGGGCCCCCCTACAATGAGCAGTTCTTC.

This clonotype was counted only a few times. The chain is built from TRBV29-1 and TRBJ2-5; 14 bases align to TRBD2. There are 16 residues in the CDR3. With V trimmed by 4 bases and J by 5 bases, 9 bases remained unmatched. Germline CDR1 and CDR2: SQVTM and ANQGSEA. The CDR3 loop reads CSVGTGTSGRGETQYF. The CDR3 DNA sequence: TGCAGCGTTGGAACCGGGACTAGCGGGAGAGGCGAGACCCAGTACTTC. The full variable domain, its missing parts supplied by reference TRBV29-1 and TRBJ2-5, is SAVISQKPSRDICQRGTSLTIQCQVDSQVTMMFWYRQQPGQSLTLIATANQGSEATYESGFVIDKFPISRPNLTFSTLTVSNMSPEDSSIYLCSVGTGTSGRGETQYFGPGTRLLVL.

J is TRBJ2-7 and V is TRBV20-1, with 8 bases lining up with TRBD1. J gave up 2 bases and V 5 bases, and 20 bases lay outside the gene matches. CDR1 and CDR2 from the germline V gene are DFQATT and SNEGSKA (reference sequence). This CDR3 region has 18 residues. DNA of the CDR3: TGCAGTGCTCCAGTCAAAGGTGACCGGGACAGGCCCCCCTACGAGCAGTACTTC. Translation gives CSAPVKGDRDRPPYEQYF.